The entry below gives a single T cell receptor beta chain sequence along with its context. The length of the CDR3 is 14 residues. Trimming took off 3 bases at V and 5 bases at J, with 14 bases between the two ends. CDR1 SGHRS and CDR2 YFSETQ come from the germline V gene. The sample originates from a study of identical twins. Via MiXCR, TCRdb re-called the 5' RACE reads, giving one row per CDR3 protein. Of roughly 770,000 distinct CDR3 sequences listed, 15% to 20% are singletons. The same data also went into a second study, on T cells expressing NK-cell markers.

The specimen was PBMCs. The receptor comes from a woman between 18 and 30 years old in good health. V and J are TRBV5-1 and TRBJ1-1; possibly TRBD1 for D (5 bases). The CDR3 sequence: CASSSGAGRTEAFF. For the CDR3, the DNA is TGCGCCAGCAGCTCCGGGGCGGGTCGGACTGAAGCTTTCTTT.